This T cell receptor (beta chain) was recorded in a study of cytomegalovirus exposure and HLA in healthy donors. Study overall: Inside one of the first data releases sat roughly 80 million unique TCRs taken from HLA-typed donors.

Study results and caveats: Specificity of a few CMV-associated chains for CMV antigens was verified in vitro.

60 Vbeta and 13 Jbeta primers were used in PCR. The table came from immunoSEQ multiplex PCR; TCRdb's copy has only in-frame clones and leaves some out. The sample has about 200,000 clones; over 75% are singletons. Concerning this clone itself: What it binds is not known.

The TCR originated in a woman aged 50 to 60 in good health and CMV-seronegative. Sequenced sample: PBMCs.

The DNA for the CDR3 is TGTGCCAGCAAAAAAGCGGGAGGGCCGGAGCAGTACTTC. Translation: CASKKAGGPEQYF. The V gene is TRBV25-1, the J gene TRBJ2-7, with 10 nucleotides matching TRBD2. Germline V lookup: CDR1 MGHDK, CDR2 SYGVNS. There are 13 residues in the CDR3. V lost 7 bases to trimming and J lost 7 bases; unmatched junction nucleotides: 7.